A selection of T cell receptor beta chains follows, all from one sample in a study of T cell changes during pregnancy in multiple sclerosis. Sequencing was performed with immunoSEQ multiplex PCR; in TCRdb, only in-frame clones are kept and a portion is missing. The sample shows more than 55,000 clones, around 91% of them seen only once. Sequences were derived from peripheral blood, sampled after pregnancy. Receptors were obtained from a female donor in good health, enrolled as a control in a pregnancy study. CDR3s include the opening cysteine and the closing phenylalanine or tryptophan. Fields, in order: clone size, V gene, D gene, J gene, CDR3 protein, CDR3 DNA. D genes are given only for firm matches. The listing skips clone size in some rows; elsewhere it reads once, few, many or a size class.

clone size: NA
V gene: TRBV7-3
D gene: NA
J gene: TRBJ1-5
CDR3 protein: CASSLNGGGILQPQHF
CDR3 DNA: TGTGCCAGCAGCTTGAATGGTGGGGGCATTTTGCAGCCCCAGCATTTT

clone size: NA
V gene: TRBV4-3
D gene: NA
J gene: TRBJ2-3
CDR3 protein: CASSQMGGAGWPDTQYF
CDR3 DNA: TGCGCCAGCAGCCAAATGGGGGGGGCAGGTTGGCCAGATACGCAGTATTTT

clone size: NA
V gene: TRBV4-3
D gene: NA
J gene: TRBJ1-6
CDR3 protein: CASSNRGAGNSPLHF
CDR3 DNA: TGCGCCAGCAGCAACCGCGGGGCAGGCAATTCACCCCTCCACTTT

clone size: once
V gene: TRBV7-8
D gene: TRBD1
J gene: TRBJ2-7
CDR3 protein: CASSAQGADALYEQYF
CDR3 DNA: TGTGCCAGCAGCGCCCAGGGGGCGGACGCACTCTACGAGCAGTACTTC

clone size: NA
V gene: TRBV5-1
D gene: TRBD1
J gene: TRBJ2-3
CDR3 protein: CASSLGTGGFSDTQYF
CDR3 DNA: TGCGCCAGCAGCTTGGGGACAGGGGGATTCTCAGATACGCAGTATTTT

clone size: NA
V gene: TRBV7-9
D gene: TRBD1
J gene: TRBJ2-5
CDR3 protein: CASSSYGTAQETQYF
CDR3 DNA: TGTGCCAGCAGCTCCTACGGGACAGCACAAGAGACCCAGTACTTC

clone size: NA
V gene: TRBV7-9
D gene: TRBD2
J gene: TRBJ2-1
CDR3 protein: CASSSIPGLAGPYNEQFF
CDR3 DNA: TGTGCCAGCAGCTCCATTCCGGGACTAGCGGGGCCCTACAATGAGCAGTTCTTC

clone size: NA
V gene: TRBV15
D gene: TRBD1
J gene: TRBJ1-2
CDR3 protein: CATSRGTGHRGFNYGYTF
CDR3 DNA: TGTGCCACCAGCAGAGGGACGGGGCACAGGGGGTTTAACTATGGCTACACCTTC

clone size: NA
V gene: TRBV4-1
D gene: TRBD2
J gene: TRBJ2-3
CDR3 protein: CASSRTGTSGGAGDTQYF
CDR3 DNA: TGCGCCAGCAGCCGCACGGGGACTAGCGGGGGGGCCGGAGATACGCAGTATTTT

clone size: NA
V gene: TRBV28
D gene: NA
J gene: TRBJ1-6
CDR3 protein: CASSTQGYLKPLHF
CDR3 DNA: TGTGCCAGCAGTACTCAGGGATACCTTAAGCCCCTCCACTTT

clone size: NA
V gene: TRBV4-1
D gene: TRBD1
J gene: TRBJ2-7
CDR3 protein: CASSRGTGDPYEQYF
CDR3 DNA: TGCGCCAGCAGCCGAGGCACAGGGGACCCCTACGAGCAGTACTTC

clone size: NA
V gene: TRBV19
D gene: TRBD1
J gene: TRBJ1-1
CDR3 protein: CASSLLGQGEAFF
CDR3 DNA: TGTGCCAGTAGTCTCTTGGGACAGGGGGAAGCTTTCTTT

clone size: NA
V gene: TRBV7-3
D gene: NA
J gene: TRBJ2-3
CDR3 protein: CASSPAGRADTQYF
CDR3 DNA: TGTGCCAGCAGCCCCGCGGGCCGGGCAGATACGCAGTATTTT

clone size: NA
V gene: TRBV19
D gene: NA
J gene: TRBJ2-3
CDR3 protein: CASSLREGVVADTQYF
CDR3 DNA: TGTGCCAGTAGCCTAAGGGAGGGGGTGGTGGCAGATACGCAGTATTTT

clone size: NA
V gene: TRBV6-1
D gene: NA
J gene: TRBJ2-7
CDR3 protein: CASSEVGRGEQYF
CDR3 DNA: TGTGCCAGCAGTGAAGTGGGGCGTGGCGAGCAGTACTTC

clone size: NA
V gene: TRBV5-4
D gene: TRBD2
J gene: TRBJ2-5
CDR3 protein: CASSDAGGRETQYF
CDR3 DNA: TGTGCCAGCAGCGACGCGGGGGGGCGGGAGACCCAGTACTTC

clone size: NA
V gene: TRBV15
D gene: NA
J gene: TRBJ2-2
CDR3 protein: CATSRDAGNTGELFF
CDR3 DNA: TGTGCCACCAGCAGAGACGCCGGTAACACCGGGGAGCTGTTTTTT

clone size: many
V gene: TRBV7-9
D gene: NA
J gene: TRBJ1-4
CDR3 protein: CASRLDGGRDEKLFF
CDR3 DNA: TGTGCCAGCAGACTAGACGGGGGGCGGGATGAAAAACTGTTTTTT

clone size: NA
V gene: TRBV7-8
D gene: NA
J gene: TRBJ1-6
CDR3 protein: CASSPGGQTLHF
CDR3 DNA: TGTGCCAGCAGCCCAGGCGGACAGACCCTCCACTTT

clone size: NA
V gene: TRBV19
D gene: NA
J gene: TRBJ1-1
CDR3 protein: CASSRGPNTEAFF
CDR3 DNA: TGTGCCAGTAGTAGGGGGCCGAACACTGAAGCTTTCTTT

clone size: once
V gene: TRBV6-1
D gene: TRBD1
J gene: TRBJ1-1
CDR3 protein: CASSEGDRRGEAFF
CDR3 DNA: TGTGCCAGCAGTGAAGGGGACAGGAGAGGAGAAGCTTTCTTT

clone size: NA
V gene: TRBV27
D gene: NA
J gene: TRBJ1-5
CDR3 protein: CASSYLSRAGANQPQHF
CDR3 DNA: TGTGCCAGCAGTTACTTGTCTCGAGCGGGAGCCAATCAGCCCCAGCATTTT

clone size: NA
V gene: TRBV4-1
D gene: TRBD1
J gene: TRBJ1-1
CDR3 protein: CASSLPPYRGYNTEAFF
CDR3 DNA: TGCGCCAGCAGTCTCCCCCCCTACAGGGGATATAACACTGAAGCTTTCTTT

clone size: NA
V gene: TRBV5-6
D gene: NA
J gene: TRBJ2-7
CDR3 protein: CASSLDRSYEQYF
CDR3 DNA: TGTGCCAGCAGCTTGGACAGATCCTACGAGCAGTACTTC

clone size: NA
V gene: TRBV18
D gene: NA
J gene: TRBJ2-7
CDR3 protein: CASSLSGLEGEQYF
CDR3 DNA: TGTGCCAGCTCACTTTCTGGTCTAGAAGGCGAGCAGTACTTC

clone size: NA
V gene: TRBV2
D gene: TRBD1
J gene: TRBJ2-7
CDR3 protein: CASSGGTGTYEQYF
CDR3 DNA: TGTGCCAGCAGTGGGGGGACAGGGACCTACGAGCAGTACTTC

clone size: NA
V gene: TRBV30
D gene: NA
J gene: TRBJ2-2
CDR3 protein: CAWSRWGPVGELFF
CDR3 DNA: TGTGCCTGGAGTCGATGGGGGCCCGTCGGGGAGCTGTTTTTT

clone size: once
V gene: TRBV4-3
D gene: TRBD2
J gene: TRBJ2-3
CDR3 protein: CASSQELTGGISTDTQYF
CDR3 DNA: TGCGCCAGCAGCCAAGAATTGACGGGGGGGATTAGCACAGATACGCAGTATTTT

clone size: NA
V gene: TRBV12-2
D gene: NA
J gene: TRBJ1-5
CDR3 protein: CASRHGGQSNEVEQPQHF
CDR3 DNA: TGTGCAAGTCGCCACGGAGGACAGTCAAACGAGGTGGAGCAGCCCCAGCATTTT

clone size: NA
V gene: TRBV7-9
D gene: NA
J gene: TRBJ1-2
CDR3 protein: CASSLARESNYGYTF
CDR3 DNA: TGTGCCAGCAGCTTAGCGAGGGAGTCAAACTATGGCTACACCTTC

clone size: NA
V gene: TRBV9
D gene: TRBD1
J gene: TRBJ2-5
CDR3 protein: CASSGGGQETQYF
CDR3 DNA: TGTGCCAGTTCAGGGGGTGGACAAGAGACCCAGTACTTC

clone size: NA
V gene: TRBV9
D gene: TRBD2
J gene: TRBJ2-1
CDR3 protein: CASSVVGSSGYNEQFF
CDR3 DNA: TGTGCCAGCAGCGTAGTAGGGTCTAGCGGCTACAATGAGCAGTTCTTC

clone size: few
V gene: TRBV7-3
D gene: TRBD1
J gene: TRBJ1-3
CDR3 protein: CASSITGGAGNTIYF
CDR3 DNA: TGTGCCAGCAGCATTACAGGGGGAGCTGGAAACACCATATATTTT

clone size: NA
V gene: TRBV7-2
D gene: NA
J gene: TRBJ2-5
CDR3 protein: CASSEQETQYF
CDR3 DNA: TGTGCCAGCAGCGAGCAAGAGACCCAGTACTTC

clone size: once
V gene: TRBV27
D gene: NA
J gene: TRBJ1-6
CDR3 protein: CASSPYRDNSPLHF
CDR3 DNA: TGTGCCAGCAGTCCATACAGAGATAATTCACCCCTCCACTTT

clone size: NA
V gene: TRBV4-3
D gene: NA
J gene: TRBJ1-1
CDR3 protein: CASSQRAVNTEAFF
CDR3 DNA: TGCGCCAGCAGCCAAAGAGCCGTGAACACTGAAGCTTTCTTT

clone size: NA
V gene: TRBV6-6
D gene: NA
J gene: TRBJ2-1
CDR3 protein: CASSASSALPYNEQFF
CDR3 DNA: TGTGCCAGCAGTGCTTCTAGCGCTCTTCCCTACAATGAGCAGTTCTTC

clone size: NA
V gene: TRBV19
D gene: NA
J gene: TRBJ1-3
CDR3 protein: CASRTPLTGRAGDTIYF
CDR3 DNA: TGTGCCAGTAGAACGCCGCTAACAGGGCGCGCGGGTGACACCATATATTTT

clone size: NA
V gene: TRBV6-5
D gene: NA
J gene: TRBJ1-2
CDR3 protein: CASSFLGGGYTF
CDR3 DNA: TGTGCCAGCAGTTTCCTCGGGGGTGGCTACACCTTC

clone size: NA
V gene: TRBV9
D gene: NA
J gene: TRBJ1-4
CDR3 protein: CASSVGDANEKLFF
CDR3 DNA: TGTGCCAGCAGCGTAGGAGATGCTAATGAAAAACTGTTTTTT